A selection of T cell receptor beta chains follows, all from one sample in a study of cytomegalovirus exposure and HLA in healthy donors. This table comes from immunoSEQ multiplex PCR, and its TCRdb copy is limited to in-frame clones, with some not included. The data show 150,000 or so clones, with less than 90% seen just once and around 20% held by the top ten. Sequencing used PBMCs. These receptors were taken from a young man in good health and CMV-seropositive. CDR3s include the opening cysteine and the closing phenylalanine or tryptophan. The order of the fields is D gene, V gene, clone size, J gene, CDR3 protein, CDR3 DNA. The D gene is left open where the match is weak. Rows give clone size only sometimes, using once, few, many, or a class for an expanded clone.

d_call: .; v_call: TRBV4-3; clone_size: .; j_call: TRBJ1-4; cdr3_aa: CASSQDYEGTSTNEKLFF; cdr3_nt: TGCGCCAGCAGCCAAGATTATGAGGGAACCTCAACTAATGAAAAACTGTTTTTT
d_call: TRBD2; v_call: TRBV18; clone_size: .; j_call: TRBJ2-3; cdr3_aa: CASSPSVLAGQYSSTDTQYF; cdr3_nt: TGTGCCAGCTCACCAAGCGTACTAGCGGGGCAGTACTCTAGCACAGATACGCAGTATTTT
d_call: TRBD1; v_call: TRBV13; clone_size: .; j_call: TRBJ2-7; cdr3_aa: CASSLSPLRDRGNREQYF; cdr3_nt: TGTGCCAGCAGCTTAAGCCCCCTCCGGGACAGGGGGAATCGCGAGCAGTACTTC
d_call: TRBD1; v_call: TRBV5-1; clone_size: .; j_call: TRBJ2-7; cdr3_aa: CASSLGTGGREQYF; cdr3_nt: TGCGCCAGCAGCTTAGGGACAGGGGGCCGGGAGCAGTACTTC
d_call: TRBD2; v_call: TRBV6-4; clone_size: .; j_call: TRBJ2-1; cdr3_aa: CASSETSGSGNEQFF; cdr3_nt: TGTGCCAGCAGTGAAACTAGCGGGAGCGGCAATGAGCAGTTCTTC
d_call: TRBD2; v_call: TRBV30; clone_size: .; j_call: TRBJ2-2; cdr3_aa: CAWTSGTGELFF; cdr3_nt: TGTGCCTGGACTAGCGGGACCGGGGAGCTGTTTTTT
d_call: TRBD2; v_call: TRBV27; clone_size: .; j_call: TRBJ2-4; cdr3_aa: CASSLWMGGGVPYF; cdr3_nt: TGTGCCAGCAGTTTATGGATGGGCGGGGGGGTCCCGTACTTC
d_call: TRBD2; v_call: TRBV4-2; clone_size: once; j_call: TRBJ2-5; cdr3_aa: CASSQRTSGSQETQYF; cdr3_nt: TGTGCCAGCAGCCAGAGGACTAGCGGTTCCCAAGAGACCCAGTACTTC
d_call: TRBD1; v_call: TRBV6-5; clone_size: .; j_call: TRBJ1-1; cdr3_aa: CASSSGGNTEAFF; cdr3_nt: TGTGCCAGCAGTTCAGGGGGGAACACTGAAGCTTTCTTT
d_call: TRBD2; v_call: TRBV9; clone_size: .; j_call: TRBJ2-5; cdr3_aa: CASSVGGSGGPGETQYF; cdr3_nt: TGTGCCAGCAGCGTAGGCGGTAGCGGGGGCCCGGGGGAGACCCAGTACTTC
d_call: TRBD1; v_call: TRBV19; clone_size: .; j_call: TRBJ2-7; cdr3_aa: CASSTRQGSYEQYF; cdr3_nt: TGTGCCAGTAGTACCCGACAGGGGTCCTACGAGCAGTACTTC
d_call: TRBD2; v_call: TRBV9; clone_size: .; j_call: TRBJ2-5; cdr3_aa: CASSRTGTSGEETQYF; cdr3_nt: TGTGCCAGCAGCCGGACCGGGACTAGCGGGGAAGAGACCCAGTACTTC
d_call: .; v_call: TRBV4-3; clone_size: .; j_call: TRBJ2-5; cdr3_aa: CASSQGGAGGETQYF; cdr3_nt: TGCGCCAGCAGCCAAGGGGGGGCAGGGGGAGAGACCCAGTACTTC
d_call: .; v_call: TRBV2; clone_size: few; j_call: TRBJ1-1; cdr3_aa: CASSLGPEYTEAFF; cdr3_nt: TGTGCCAGCAGCCTTGGTCCCGAGTACACTGAAGCTTTCTTT
d_call: TRBD2; v_call: TRBV7-9; clone_size: .; j_call: TRBJ2-7; cdr3_aa: CASSLGAIGGRDASEQYF; cdr3_nt: TGTGCCAGCAGCTTAGGGGCTATCGGCGGGAGGGACGCTAGCGAGCAGTACTTC
d_call: TRBD2; v_call: TRBV30; clone_size: .; j_call: TRBJ2-7; cdr3_aa: CAWSGLAGYEQYF; cdr3_nt: TGTGCCTGGAGCGGACTAGCTGGTTACGAGCAGTACTTC
d_call: .; v_call: TRBV21-1; clone_size: .; j_call: TRBJ1-5; cdr3_aa: CASSPVLATLHWHHQPQHF; cdr3_nt: TGTGCCAGCAGCCCCGTTCTAGCTACGCTACATTGGCATCATCAGCCCCAGCATTTT
d_call: .; v_call: TRBV10-3; clone_size: once; j_call: TRBJ2-3; cdr3_aa: CAISDRESGTDTQYF; cdr3_nt: TGTGCCATCAGTGACCGGGAGAGTGGCACAGATACGCAGTATTTT
d_call: .; v_call: TRBV6-5; clone_size: few; j_call: TRBJ2-5; cdr3_aa: CASSPGREWETQYF; cdr3_nt: TGTGCCAGCAGCCCCGGTAGGGAGTGGGAGACCCAGTACTTC
d_call: TRBD1; v_call: TRBV28; clone_size: .; j_call: TRBJ2-3; cdr3_aa: CASSGRDRGPSTDTQYF; cdr3_nt: TGTGCCAGCAGTGGCCGGGACAGGGGACCTAGCACAGATACGCAGTATTTT
d_call: .; v_call: TRBV7-9; clone_size: .; j_call: TRBJ2-7; cdr3_aa: CASSLNRDEQYF; cdr3_nt: TGTGCCAGCAGCCTCAACAGGGACGAGCAGTACTTC
d_call: .; v_call: TRBV4-1; clone_size: .; j_call: TRBJ2-5; cdr3_aa: CASSQLGGGGETQYF; cdr3_nt: TGCGCCAGCAGCCAACTTGGGGGGGGCGGGGAGACCCAGTACTTC
d_call: .; v_call: TRBV5-4; clone_size: .; j_call: TRBJ2-7; cdr3_aa: CASSLRTDSTQQYF; cdr3_nt: TGTGCCAGCAGCCTACGGACAGATTCTACGCAGCAGTACTTC
d_call: TRBD1; v_call: TRBV6-6; clone_size: .; j_call: TRBJ1-3; cdr3_aa: CASSRTGSGNTIYF; cdr3_nt: TGTGCCAGCAGTCGGACAGGGTCTGGAAACACCATATATTTT
d_call: TRBD1; v_call: TRBV5-6; clone_size: .; j_call: TRBJ1-1; cdr3_aa: CASSQPGGTEAFF; cdr3_nt: TGTGCCAGCAGCCAACCAGGGGGCACTGAAGCTTTCTTT